The sequence of this TCR beta chain was determined in a study of shared clonotypes between healthy human individuals. Study-level information: Every donor yielded three CD4 naive, three CD4 memory, two CD8 naive and one CD8 memory plate. Broader study findings: Several donors held about 5% of naive CD4 clonotypes in common.

The CDR3 runs 14 residues. Germline CDR1 and CDR2: SNHLY and FYNNEI. The V gene lost 7 bases and the J gene lost 4 bases, with 17 bases spanning the gap. The run depth of the assay was deep. The repertoire was sequenced with immunoSEQ multiplex PCR; TCRdb's copy has only in-frame clones and lacks some. The data hold approximately 2.3 million clones, with over 90% observed a single time. Concerning this clone itself: Its antigen is unidentified.

J is TRBJ2-7 and V is TRBV2, with D perhaps TRBD1 (6 bases). The specimen was naive CD4+ T cells from PBMCs. The subset: CD45RA+ positively selected. The receptor was isolated from a man aged 18 to 29 in good health. Some clones in this sample may be carry-over from other donors' samples. Here the CDR3 DNA reads TGTGCCAGCACCCCACAGGGAACAGGGTACGAGCAGTACTTC. Amino acid sequence: CASTPQGTGYEQYF.